This TCR beta chain was sequenced during a study of beta chain features in type 1 diabetes. General study results and limits: There were fewer insertions and more deletions at the VDJ junctions of type 1 diabetes patients. Moderate yet significant TCRB CDR3 shortening was seen in Type 1 diabetes patients in all four CD4+ subsets.

Points on this clone: Antigen: not known.

The entirety of the isolated RNA underwent reverse transcription, so expressed TCRB transcripts were sequenced. Sequencing used immunoSEQ multiplex PCR; TCRdb keeps in-frame clones, though not all of them. Altogether 250,000 to 350,000 clones are present, over 14% being singletons, with the ten largest covering around 0.015%. Sorting that relied on CD45RO/CCR7/CD25/CD127/CD95/CD27 yielded CD4+ naive, central memory, regulatory and stem cell-like memory cells. The CDR3 runs to 13 residues. The V gene's germline CDR1 is GTSNPN and CDR2 SVGIG (reference sequence). Trimming stripped 4 bases from V and 5 bases from J, with 11 bases between.

The receptor comes from a man aged 18 to 30 with type 1 diabetes. V gene TRBV30 combines with J gene TRBJ1-4, with D perhaps TRBD1 (6 bases). The sample comprised naive CD4+ T cells from blood. The CDR3 DNA follows: TGTGCCTGGATGACAGGAATCAATGAAAAACTGTTTTTT. Translation: CAWMTGINEKLFF.